One sample yielded the 24 T cell receptor beta chains listed below, sequenced in a study of blood T cell repertoires in COVID-19. The assay was immunoSEQ multiplex PCR, and TCRdb's table has in-frame clones only and misses some. The sample records approximately 260,000 clones, around 89% being singletons. Sequenced: peripheral blood. The receptors were sampled from a middle-aged woman with acute or convalescent COVID-19.

This chain connects TRBV6-5 to TRBJ1-1, with D possibly being TRBD1 (5 bases). This CDR3 has 15 amino acids. Germline CDR1 and CDR2: MNHEY and SVGAGI. Trimming stripped 6 bases from V and 4 bases from J, with 18 bases between. The CDR3 region is CASSRSQVSGTEAFF. The CDR3, as DNA: TGTGCCAGCAGCCGCTCACAGGTTTCGGGCACTGAAGCTTTCTTT.

This sequence joins TRBV5-6 and TRBJ2-7; TRBD2 might be the D (6 bases). The V gene lost 2 bases and the J gene lost 2 bases, with 14 bases spanning the gap. This CDR3 has 15 residues. From germline, CDR1 is SGHDT and CDR2 YYEEEE. CDR3 nucleotides: TGTGCCAGCAGCTTCGGGACTGCTATCCCCTACGAGCAGTACGTC. This sequence encodes CASSFGTAIPYEQYV.

The genes are TRBV7-8 and TRBJ2-1; TRBD2 matches 8 bases. V trimming: 7 bases; J trimming: 5 bases; junction bases outside the gene matches: 7. Germline assignment: CDR1 SGHVS and CDR2 FQNEAQ. This CDR3 has 14 amino acids. The CDR3 DNA follows: TGTGCCAGCAAGAGGAGGCGGGGGGACAATGAGCAGTTCTTC. This sequence encodes CASKRRRGDNEQFF.

V gene TRBV24-1 combines with J gene TRBJ1-1; a weak D match, TRBD1 (6 bases). The CDR3 consists of 15 residues. Germline V gene data show CDR1 as KGHDR and CDR2 as SFDVKD. V gave up 2 bases and J gave up 4 bases, with 13 bases separating them. The CDR3 coding sequence is TGTGCCACCAGTGATTCCCTGGGGGCCCCCACTGAAGCTTTCTTT. Amino acids: CATSDSLGAPTEAFF.

This clone was counted a single time. This chain connects TRBV5-1 to TRBJ1-1; 12 bases are a match to TRBD1. CDR1 is SGHRS, CDR2 YFSETQ, per germline. CDR3 length: 16 residues. With 4 bases clipped from V and 0 bases from J, the junction kept 4 bases outside the gene matches. The DNA for the CDR3 is TGCGCCAGCAGCCCCGGGACAGGGGGCCTGAACACTGAAGCTTTCTTT. Its translation is CASSPGTGGLNTEAFF.

The chain recombines TRBV5-6 with TRBJ1-2, with 9 bases matching TRBD1. J was trimmed by 7 bases and V by 0 bases; bases with no gene match: 4. CDR3 length: 14 residues. Germline lookup yields CDR1 SGHDT and CDR2 YYEEEE. The CDR3 DNA follows: TGTGCCAGCAGCTTGGCACAGGGGGCTTTTGGCTACACCTTC. It translates to CASSLAQGAFGYTF.

This clone showed up many times. The genes are TRBV6-1 and TRBJ2-7; a weak D match, TRBD1 (6 bases). Trimming removed 4 bases at V and 2 bases at J, with 18 bases between. Germline-derived CDR1 and CDR2 are MNHNS and SASEGT. The CDR3 consists of 16 residues. Here the CDR3 reads CASSGTVGLSAYEQYV. For the CDR3, the DNA is TGTGCCAGCAGTGGGACAGTGGGATTGAGCGCCTACGAGCAGTACGTC.

This clone showed up just once. The chain couples TRBV24-1 to TRBJ1-1; 9 nucleotides agree with TRBD1. Trimming removed 9 bases from V and 5 bases from J; junction bases left unmatched: 6. The CDR3 is 13 residues long. Germline lookup yields CDR1 KGHDR and CDR2 SFDVKD. This CDR3 is CATGTGPGTEAFF. DNA for the CDR3: TGTGCCACCGGGACAGGGCCCGGGACTGAAGCTTTCTTT.

The chain couples TRBV3-1 (or the pseudogene TRBV3-2) to TRBJ1-2, with D perhaps matching TRBD1 (5 bases). Trimming removed 3 bases at V and 2 bases at J, with 7 bases between. The CDR3 sequence is 13 residues long. The germline V gene has CDR1 LGHDT and CDR2 YNNKEL (reference sequence). The CDR3 coding sequence is TGTGCCAGCAGCCAGGAGGGGAACTATGGCTACACCTTC. Its translation is CASSQEGNYGYTF.

The rearrangement links TRBV5-1 to TRBJ1-3; possible D gene TRBD1, 6 bases. CDR1 and CDR2 from the germline V gene are SGHRS and YFSETQ. The CDR3 runs to 14 residues. The V end was cut by 1 base, the J end by 7 bases, with 12 bases between. CDR3 DNA sequence: TGCGCCAGCAGCTTGACAGGGCCGAGGAACACCATATATTTT. This gives the protein CASSLTGPRNTIYF.

This clone appeared a single time. This sequence joins TRBV30 and TRBJ2-1; 10 bases fit TRBD2. Per germline, CDR1 GTSNPN and CDR2 SVGIG (reference sequence). V lost 4 bases, J lost 7 bases, and 7 bases stayed unmatched. This CDR3 spans 14 amino acids. For the CDR3, the DNA is TGTGCCTGGACCCCTGGAGCGGGGGGGAATGAGCAGTTCTTC. Protein sequence: CAWTPGAGGNEQFF.

The CDR3 reads CASSQGFGGLPRNIQYF. Written as DNA, the CDR3 is TGTGCCAGCAGCCAAGGTTTTGGGGGCCTGCCCAGAAACATTCAGTACTTC. This rearrangement joins TRBV4-2 to TRBJ2-4, with a weak D call TRBD1 (6 bases). V lost 1 base and J 6 bases, leaving 19 bases between the germline ends. There are 17 residues in the CDR3. CDR1 and CDR2 from the germline V gene are LGHNA and YNFKEQ.

CDR3 DNA: TGTGCCAGCAGCTCTTGGGGGGGTCCCGAAGCTTTCTTT. It codes for CASSSWGGPEAFF. The chain recombines TRBV5-6 with TRBJ1-1; tentative D call: TRBD1 (5 bases). Trimming shortened V by 3 bases and J by 8 bases, and 14 bases separated the two germline ends. CDR3 length equals 13 residues. Germline-derived CDR1 and CDR2 are SGHDT and YYEEEE.

The V call is TRBV7-2, the J call TRBJ2-2; D gene ambiguous. Germline-derived CDR1 and CDR2 are SGHTA and FQGNSA. The CDR3 runs to 15 residues. V was pared by 2 bases and J by 7 bases, with 14 bases between. Written as DNA, the CDR3 is TGTGCCAGCAGCTTAAATTCTCCGGGTGGCGGGGAGCTGTTTTTT. It yields the protein CASSLNSPGGGELFF.

As DNA, the CDR3 is TGTGCCAGCAGTACCCGGGGTATCAGCACCGGGGAGCTGTTTTTT. It translates to CASSTRGISTGELFF. The chain links TRBV27 to TRBJ2-2, with D tentatively TRBD2 (5 bases). This CDR3 comprises 15 residues. Germline CDR1 reads MNHEY; CDR2 reads SMNVEV (reference sequence). The V gene lost 5 bases and the J gene lost 4 bases, with 14 bases spanning the gap.

V usage is TRBV5-1 and J usage is TRBJ1-4; TRBD1 matches at 11 bases. CDR3 length: 15 amino acids. Looked up from germline, CDR1 is SGHRS and CDR2 is YFSETQ. Germline trimming cut 3 bases from V and 6 bases from J; bases unmatched to any gene: 4. Here the CDR3 DNA reads TGCGCCAGCAGCTCCAGGGGACAGGGGGATGAAAAACTGTTTTTT. Its protein product is CASSSRGQGDEKLFF.

The rearrangement joins TRBV9 to TRBJ2-2, with D possibly matching TRBD1 (5 bases). The CDR3 has 15 amino acids. From germline, CDR1 is SGDLS and CDR2 YYNGEE. V lost 3 bases, J lost 3 bases, and 12 bases lay in between. This chain's CDR3 is CASSARVGDTGELFF. CDR3 DNA sequence: TGTGCCAGCAGCGCGAGAGTAGGGGACACCGGGGAGCTGTTTTTT.

The chain has TRBV7-9 and TRBJ2-2, with a possible D match to TRBD1 (6 bases). There are 16 residues in the CDR3. Per the germline V gene, CDR1 is SEHNR and CDR2 is FQNEAQ (reference sequence). The ends were cut back, 3 bases at V and 7 bases at J, with 18 bases in the middle. CDR3 sequence: CASSFLTGPVDGELFF. The CDR3 nucleotides read TGTGCCAGCAGCTTTTTGACAGGTCCCGTGGACGGGGAGCTGTTTTTT.

This clone came up once. This chain links TRBV9 with TRBJ2-3, with a possible D match to TRBD1 (6 bases). Per germline, CDR1 SGDLS and CDR2 YYNGEE. V lost 3 bases to trimming and J lost 0 bases, with 11 bases between them. The CDR3 runs to 15 residues. In nucleotides, the CDR3 is TGTGCCAGCAGCGCGACAGGCCCTAGCACAGATACGCAGTATTTT. Protein: CASSATGPSTDTQYF.

This chain connects TRBV5-5 to TRBJ1-2; the D is unclear. Germline lookup yields CDR1 SGHKS and CDR2 YYEKEE (reference sequence). Deletions cut 4 bases from V and 4 bases from J, with 17 bases between. The CDR3 covers 15 residues. The CDR3 bases are TGTGCCAGCAGCCCTCAACTCCGAGAGGGCTATGGCTACACCTTC. It yields the protein CASSPQLREGYGYTF.

This clone showed up just once. The V call is TRBV4-1, the J call TRBJ1-1; 8 nucleotides agree with TRBD1. V shed 4 bases, J shed 0 bases, and the junction held 1 base outside the gene matches. The CDR3 sequence is 14 residues long. The germline gives CDR1 MGHRA, CDR2 YSYEKL. Here the CDR3 DNA reads TGCGCCAGCAGCCTACAGGGGGTGAACACTGAAGCTTTCTTT. Translation: CASSLQGVNTEAFF.

The genes are TRBV6-2 or TRBV6-3 and TRBJ1-3; 7 bases align to TRBD1. This CDR3 has 15 residues. CDR1 and CDR2 (germline): MNHEY, SVGEGT. The V segment lost 2 bases and the J segment 3 bases; nucleotides outside the gene matches: 4. The CDR3 sequence is CASSYGGGFGNTIYF. CDR3 coding DNA: TGTGCCAGCAGTTACGGAGGGGGCTTTGGAAACACCATATATTTT.

The DNA of the CDR3 is TGCGCCAGCAGCCTAACGGGACAAGATCGAAACACCATATATTTT. Its protein product is CASSLTGQDRNTIYF. J is TRBJ1-3 and V is TRBV5-1; D is possibly TRBD1 (6 bases). V was cut by 4 bases and J by 5 bases, with 16 bases left in between. Per germline, CDR1 SGHRS and CDR2 YFSETQ. CDR3 length: 15 residues.

The rearrangement links TRBV1 to TRBJ2-7; TRBD2, the table's D call, was not compared with the DNA. TRBV1 is a pseudogene. This CDR3 comprises 13 residues. CDR3 residues: CTSSQRGRYEQYV. In DNA form, the CDR3 reads TGCACCAGCAGCCAGCGGGGGCGATACGAGCAGTACGTC.